The T cell receptor (beta chain) described here comes from a study of blood T cell repertoires in COVID-19. About the study: There were acute and convalescent COVID-19 samples, and they came from the United States, Italy and Spain. PBMCs, B-cell-depleted T cells, or T cells provided the cDNA or gDNA that made up the material.

The CDR3 has 14 amino acids. Germline assignment: CDR1 MNHEY and CDR2 SMNVEV (reference sequence). The V end lost 6 bases, the J end lost 0 bases, and 12 bases lay between the germline ends. This clone was counted a single time. Authors' methods: Counts of nucleated cells, estimated from reference gene primer amplification, were obtained. The data were produced by immunoSEQ multiplex PCR, yet TCRdb's version contains in-frame clones alone and is incomplete. From that table come the V and J calls and clone size; the DNA was used to work out D and trimming. The repertoire includes 45,000 to 55,000 clones, roughly 91% of them detected once, and over 3% sits in the top ten.

The sample was peripheral blood. The chain links TRBV27 to TRBJ2-7; D is perhaps TRBD1 (6 bases). The TCR comes from a human donor in a cohort sampled during active COVID-19. CDR3 region: CASRRQALSYEQYF. The DNA of the CDR3 is TGTGCCAGCAGGCGACAGGCCCTCTCCTACGAGCAGTACTTC.